This T cell receptor (beta chain) originates from a study of graft-versus-host responses after intestinal transplantation. The repertoire was sequenced with immunoSEQ multiplex PCR; TCRdb's copy has only in-frame clones and lacks some. The repertoire holds 80,000 to 100,000 clones, with roughly 92% as singletons. In regard to this clone: Its antigen is undetermined.

The sequenced sample was unstimulated CD4+ T cells sorted from spleen or lymph node cells, obtained before intestinal transplant. The clonotype originates from a human donor who received an intestinal transplant.

CDR3 DNA sequence: TGTGCCTGGAGTGTACTGGCTGGGCGGGGGGCCGGGGAGACCCAGTACTTC. Translating gives CAWSVLAGRGAGETQYF. The rearrangement uses TRBV30 and TRBJ2-5, with TRBD2 identical over 8 bases. Germline V lookup: CDR1 GTSNPN, CDR2 SVGIG (reference sequence). The CDR3 runs 17 residues. The V and J ends lost 0 bases and 5 bases, in that order; junction bases with no gene match: 14. Supplemented by reference TRBV30 and TRBJ2-5, the full variable domain reads SQTIHQWPATLVQPVGSPLSLECTVEGTSNPNLYWYRQAAGRGLQLLFYSVGIGQISSEVPQNLSASRPQDRQFILSSKKLLLSDSGFYLCAWSVLAGRGAGETQYFGPGTRLLVL.